This TCR beta chain was recorded in a study of CXCR3-negative and CXCR3-positive naive CD8 T cells. Overall study: TRB reads totalled about 130 million, about 1.5 +/- 0.3 million per library. Whole-study results and caveats: Similar levels of surface CD5 were seen between naive subsets; TCR strength was inferred from TRB CDR3 properties. Comparably high diversity was seen in both naive subsets, and much lower diversity in memory CD8+ cells.

This CDR3 region has 14 residues. Germline-derived CDR1 and CDR2 are SGHRS and YFSETQ. Worth noting for this clonotype: As yet, its antigen is unknown.

Researchers prepared the TRB cDNA libraries using 5' RACE with UMI labels. Using the 5' RACE reads, TCRdb records one entry per CDR3 protein without DNA. This sample contains 41,000 or so distinct CDR3 sequences. Sequenced input: naive CXCR3- CD8+ T cells from blood. Subset defined: CD45RO-CCR7+CD27+CD95- naive CD8+ T cells lacking CXCR3 (TNR3-). The clonotype was recovered from a human donor in good health. Some clones in this sample may be carry-over from other donors' samples. The genes are TRBV5-1 and TRBJ2-7; absent DNA, TCRdb's TRBD1 call cannot be checked. The CDR3 sequence: CASSLENRGHEQYF.